These 23 T cell receptor beta chains were sequenced from one sample in a study of glioma-infiltrating T cells. Using RNA template, CDR3s of TCR alpha and beta were amplified with iRepertoire arm-PCR. MiXCR, applied by TCRdb to the multiplex PCR reads, yields one record per CDR3 protein. The sample yields roughly 190,000 distinct CDR3 sequences, roughly a third seen once. Sample: glioma tissue, nonneoplastic brain tissue, or PBMCs (not recorded which). These receptors came from a human donor with low-grade glioma or glioblastoma, undergoing nonglioma brain surgery, or in good health (not recorded which).

About this clonotype itself: This sequence may be a read error, since a much larger clone differs from it by one base. This chain's CDR3 is CSVEGDYKREGYTF. DNA of the CDR3: TGCAGCGTAGAGGGGGATTACAAACGAGAAGGCTACACCTTC. This chain uses TRBV29-1 with TRBJ1-2; a weak D match, TRBD1 (6 bases). Germline V gives CDR1 SQVTM, CDR2 ANQGSEA. The V and J ends lost 6 bases and 8 bases respectively, with 22 bases between them. The CDR3 sequence is 14 residues long.

This clonotype came up many times. This chain uses TRBV6-1 with TRBJ1-1, with 11 bases fitting TRBD1. Germline lookup yields CDR1 MNHNS and CDR2 SASEGT. The V segment lost 5 bases and the J segment 3 bases; nucleotides outside the gene matches: 14. The CDR3 runs 18 residues. The CDR3 DNA reads as TGTGCCAGCAGTTCGTTTCATCCGGGACAGGGGGGGCACACTGAAGCTTTCTTT. Translation gives CASSSFHPGQGGHTEAFF.

There are many counts of this clonotype. The CDR3 reads CASSSTGMGAHYEQYF. Written as DNA, the CDR3 is TGTGCCAGCTCATCCACAGGGATGGGTGCTCACTACGAGCAGTACTTC. The chain couples TRBV18 to TRBJ2-7; a weak D match, TRBD1 (6 bases). V lost 5 bases and J lost 3, with 20 bases in between. CDR3 length: 16 amino acids. Germline V gene sequence: CDR1 KGHSH, CDR2 LQKENI.

This clonotype came up many times. The chain joins TRBV7-2 to TRBJ2-7; D remains unclear. This CDR3 is 12 amino acids long. Germline values: CDR1 SGHTA, CDR2 FQGNSA. Deletions cut 2 bases from V and 4 bases from J, with 6 bases between. CDR3 in DNA: TGTGCCAGCAGCTTATACGTTTACGAGCAGTACTTC. It yields the protein CASSLYVYEQYF.

On this clonotype: This may arise from a read error, as a much more abundant clone is one base away. The V call is TRBV7-2, the J call TRBJ2-3, with 9 bases that match TRBD2. This CDR3 has 17 amino acids. V dropped 5 bases and J dropped 5; count of bases not matched to a gene: 14. The germline V gene encodes CDR1 SGHTA and CDR2 FQGNSA. The CDR3 nucleotides read TGTGCCAGCAGCCCTCGGGGTAGCGGGAGTTGGGGAGATACGCAGTATTTT. Translated: CASSPRGSGSWGDTQYF.

The rearrangement joins TRBV10-3 to TRBJ2-5, with 9 bases fitting TRBD1. The CDR3 length is 15 residues. The germline gives CDR1 ENHRY, CDR2 SYGVKD. V shed 11 bases, J shed 5 bases, and the junction held 15 bases outside the gene matches. The CDR3 loop reads CAASTGTGFRETQYF. CDR3 nucleotides: TGTGCCGCCTCAACCGGGACAGGGTTTCGGGAGACCCAGTACTTC.

The rearrangement joins TRBV14 to TRBJ2-7; 14 bases align to TRBD2. The CDR3 is 16 amino acids. V gave up 4 bases and J gave up 5 bases; unmatched junction bases: 7. Germline CDR1 reads SGHDN; CDR2 reads FVKESK. Written as DNA, the CDR3 is TGTGCCAGCAGCCGAATCGGGACTAGCGGGAGTAACGAGCAGTACTTC. The encoded protein is CASSRIGTSGSNEQYF. The whole variable domain, filled in from reference TRBV14 and TRBJ2-7, reads EAGVTQFPSHSVIEKGQTVTLRCDPISGHDNLYWYRRVMGKEIKFLLHFVKESKQDESGMPNNRFLAERTGGTYSTLKVQPAELEDSGVYFCASSRIGTSGSNEQYFGPGTRLTVT.

This chain uses TRBV20-1 with TRBJ1-2; D might be TRBD1 (6 bases). The CDR3 is 14 residues long. Germline CDR1 reads DFQATT; CDR2 reads SNEGSKA (reference sequence). Trimming cost V 3 bases and J 3 bases, with 14 bases left between them. DNA for the CDR3: TGCAGTGCTAGCGGCGGACAGATCGACTATGGCTACACCTTC. Its protein product is CSASGGQIDYGYTF.

This clonotype was seen many times. The chain is built from TRBV6-2 or TRBV6-3 and TRBJ2-2; no clear D. Deletions cut 3 bases from V and 5 bases from J, with 10 bases between. Germline lookup yields CDR1 MNHEY and CDR2 SVGEGT. This CDR3 comprises 14 residues. CDR3 nucleotides: TGTGCCAGCAGTTATGGCAGGCTGACCGGGGAGCTGTTTTTT. This sequence encodes CASSYGRLTGELFF.

Remarks on this clonotype: This may stem from a read error, because a much larger clone lies one nucleotide away. This sequence joins TRBV4-2 and TRBJ2-3, with TRBD2 identical over 8 bases. In germline, CDR1 is LGHNA, CDR2 YNFKEQ. The CDR3 runs 17 residues. CDR3 sequence: CASGQVRAGGFTDTQYF. CDR3 nucleotides: TGTGCCAGCGGCCAAGTCCGCGCGGGAGGATTCACAGATACGCAGTATTTT.

This clonotype was observed many times. The chain joins TRBV27 to TRBJ2-7, with 7 bases lining up with TRBD1. This CDR3 is 18 amino acids long. Germline V gives CDR1 MNHEY, CDR2 SMNVEV (reference sequence). V dropped 8 bases and J dropped 0; count of bases not matched to a gene: 19. CDR3 DNA sequence: TGTGCCAGCCGTAAAGGGACAGCTGATATCACCAGCTCCTACGAGCAGTACTTC. Protein product: CASRKGTADITSSYEQYF.

In its sample, this clonotype was seen a few times. The genes are TRBV5-4 and TRBJ2-5; D remains ambiguous. V dropped 2 bases and J dropped 0 bases, with 11 bases sitting between them. Germline V gene data show CDR1 as SGHNT and CDR2 as YYREEE (reference sequence). The CDR3 extends over 15 amino acids. In DNA, the CDR3 is TGTGCCAGCAGCTTACGGACCACCTACCAAGAGACCCAGTACTTC. This gives the protein CASSLRTTYQETQYF.

This clonotype was counted only a few times. The rearrangement joins TRBV5-1 to TRBJ2-5; 7 positions match TRBD1. The CDR3 consists of 14 residues. CDR1 and CDR2 from the germline V gene are SGHRS and YFSETQ. After removal of 4 bases from V and 4 bases from J, the junction contained 7 bases not matched to a gene. The CDR3 DNA is TGCGCCAGCAGCGCAACTGCAGGGGGAGAGACCCAGTACTTC. The encoded protein is CASSATAGGETQYF.

The chain carries TRBV20-1 and TRBJ2-1, with TRBD2 identical over 9 bases. The J segment lost 7 bases and the V segment lost 1 base, leaving 2 bases of the junction unmatched. The CDR3 is 13 amino acids. The germline V gene has CDR1 DFQATT and CDR2 SNEGSKA (reference sequence). This CDR3 reads CSARVSGSNEQFF. CDR3 DNA sequence: TGCAGTGCTAGAGTTAGCGGGAGTAATGAGCAGTTCTTC.

Details on this clonotype: A read error may explain this, as a much larger clone is one base away. The chain is built from TRBV3-1 and TRBJ2-5, with D uncertain. The ends were cut back, 1 base at V and 5 bases at J, with 14 bases in the middle. The V gene's germline CDR1 is LGHDT and CDR2 YNNKEL (reference sequence). This CDR3 is built from 15 residues. The CDR3 DNA is TGTGCCAGCAGCCAAGTCACTCTACTACGGGAGACCCAGTACTTC. It encodes CASSQVTLLRETQYF.

The sample holds many counts of this clonotype. This chain links TRBV27 with TRBJ2-7; 9 nucleotides match TRBD2. Per germline, CDR1 MNHEY and CDR2 SMNVEV (reference sequence). With V trimmed by 6 bases and J by 5 bases, 5 bases remained unmatched. The CDR3 loop spans 13 amino acids. This CDR3 reads CASRSGRRNEQYF. The CDR3 DNA follows: TGTGCCAGCAGAAGCGGGAGGAGGAACGAGCAGTACTTC.

This clonotype was detected many times. This chain links TRBV5-4 with TRBJ1-5; unclear D gene. The length of the CDR3 is 16 residues. V dropped 3 bases and J dropped 1 base, with 14 bases sitting between them. Germline values: CDR1 SGHNT, CDR2 YYREEE (reference sequence). The CDR3: CASSSPGLGSNQPQHF. The CDR3, as DNA: TGTGCCAGCAGCTCCCCCGGACTCGGGAGCAATCAGCCCCAGCATTTT.

This clonotype showed up many times. The chain carries TRBV29-1 and TRBJ1-1, with D unresolved. The CDR3 is 11 amino acids. Trimming shortened V by 6 bases and J by 6 bases, and 11 bases separated the two germline ends. CDR1 SQVTM and CDR2 ANQGSEA come from the germline V gene. The chain's CDR3 is CSVDDFSEAFF. The CDR3 DNA follows: TGCAGCGTGGATGACTTCTCTGAAGCTTTCTTT.

At least ten counts were recorded for this clonotype. This rearrangement joins TRBV20-1 to TRBJ2-4, with 7 bases lining up with TRBD2. J gave up 1 base and V 3 bases, and 9 bases lay outside the gene matches. CDR1 and CDR2 from the germline V gene are DFQATT and SNEGSKA (reference sequence). This CDR3 spans 16 amino acids. This chain's CDR3 is CSASTTAGVAKNIQYF. CDR3 nucleotides: TGCAGTGCTAGTACCACGGCGGGAGTTGCCAAAAACATTCAGTACTTC.

Many counts were recorded for this clonotype. The chain has TRBV28 and TRBJ2-7; 10 bases agree with TRBD2. The length of the CDR3 is 15 residues. Germline CDR1 MDHEN, CDR2 SYDVKM. V shed 3 bases and J 7 bases; nucleotides not matched to a gene: 9. The CDR3 sequence: CASSFSSGSQEEQYF. CDR3 in DNA: TGTGCCAGCAGTTTCTCTAGCGGGAGTCAGGAAGAGCAGTACTTC.

This clonotype was counted once. The chain has TRBV15 and TRBJ2-7; 9 positions agree with TRBD2. This CDR3 has 16 residues. CDR1 and CDR2 from the germline V gene are LNHNV and YYDKDF (reference sequence). J lost 7 bases, V lost 0 bases, and 10 bases had no gene match. DNA of the CDR3: TGTGCCACCAGCAGAGATGGGGAAGCGGGAGGCGGGGAGCAGTACTTC. This encodes CATSRDGEAGGGEQYF.

In this sample, this clonotype turned up many times. The chain links TRBV4-1 to TRBJ1-5; 8 nucleotides line up with TRBD1. The CDR3 runs to 16 residues. J was trimmed by 5 bases and V by 0 bases; bases with no gene match: 6. The germline V gene has CDR1 MGHRA and CDR2 YSYEKL. CDR3 sequence: CASSQESGQGYQPQHF. The CDR3 DNA is TGCGCCAGCAGCCAAGAATCTGGACAGGGTTATCAGCCCCAGCATTTT.

Notes on this clonotype: A much more abundant neighbour one base away suggests this may be a read error. The CDR3 nucleotides read TGCGCCAGCAGCCAAGATACCAGGTCTAATGAGCAGTTCTTC. Translation: CASSQDTRSNEQFF. This chain uses TRBV4-1 with TRBJ2-1, with unresolved D. Between the trimmed V and J ends, which lost 0 bases and 7 bases, there was a span of 10 bases. The CDR3 length is 14 residues. CDR1 and CDR2 (germline): MGHRA, YSYEKL.